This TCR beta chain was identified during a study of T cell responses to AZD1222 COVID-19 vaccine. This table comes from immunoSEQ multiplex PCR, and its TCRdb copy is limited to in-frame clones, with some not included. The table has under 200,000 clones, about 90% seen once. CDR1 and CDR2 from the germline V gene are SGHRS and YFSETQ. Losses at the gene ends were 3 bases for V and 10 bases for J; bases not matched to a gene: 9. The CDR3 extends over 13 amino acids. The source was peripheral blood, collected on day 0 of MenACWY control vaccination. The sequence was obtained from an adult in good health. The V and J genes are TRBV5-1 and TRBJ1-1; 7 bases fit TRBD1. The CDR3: CASSSGQADRAFF. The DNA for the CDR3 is TGCGCCAGCAGCTCAGGACAGGCAGATAGAGCTTTCTTT.